These 23 T cell receptor beta chains were all obtained from the same sample, sequenced in a study of blood T cells in healthy people across ages. A second PCR, run for about 6 to 11 cycles, used a sample-barcoded 5' primer plus a J-beta primer mix. MiXCR, applied by TCRdb to the 5' RACE reads, yields one record per CDR3 protein. The sample lists fewer than 1.5 million distinct CDR3 sequences; 42% were seen once. Sequencing used blood. These receptors were taken from a woman under 30 in good health.

The genes are TRBV7-9 and TRBJ2-1; TRBD2 agrees at 8 bases. CDR3 length: 16 residues. Germline loops: CDR1 SEHNR, CDR2 FQNEAQ (reference sequence). J gave up 4 bases and V 4 bases, and 9 bases lay outside the gene matches. The CDR3 bases are TGTGCCAGCAGCTCTATACGGGCGGGGGGATACAATGAGCAGTTCTTC. Protein sequence: CASSSIRAGGYNEQFF.

This chain uses TRBV20-1 with TRBJ2-1; no reliable D call. The V end was cut by 4 bases, the J end by 8 bases, with 9 bases between. CDR1 is DFQATT, CDR2 SNEGSKA, per germline (reference sequence). CDR3 length: 11 residues. The CDR3: CSATKADEQFF. The CDR3 coding sequence is TGCAGTGCTACCAAGGCGGATGAGCAGTTCTTC.

This chain links TRBV5-5 with TRBJ2-2; D is perhaps TRBD1 (6 bases). The CDR3 is 17 residues long. The ends were cut back, 2 bases at V and 2 bases at J, with 16 bases in the middle. Germline V lookup: CDR1 SGHKS, CDR2 YYEKEE (reference sequence). The CDR3 reads CASSFGWSGANTGELFF. In nucleotides, the CDR3 is TGTGCCAGCAGCTTCGGATGGTCAGGGGCTAACACCGGGGAGCTGTTTTTT.

This chain links TRBV14 with TRBJ2-1; 7 nucleotides match TRBD2. Losses at the gene ends were 3 bases for V and 2 bases for J; bases not matched to a gene: 4. This CDR3 has 15 amino acids. Per the germline V gene, CDR1 is SGHDN and CDR2 is FVKESK. The chain's CDR3 is CASSQETSAYNEQFF. Written as DNA, the CDR3 is TGTGCCAGCAGCCAGGAAACTAGCGCCTACAATGAGCAGTTCTTC.

The chain combines TRBV2 with TRBJ2-5, with 11 nucleotides matching TRBD2. Germline V gene sequence: CDR1 SNHLY, CDR2 FYNNEI. The CDR3 spans 15 residues. The V and J ends lost 5 bases and 6 bases, in that order; junction bases with no gene match: 8. The CDR3 nucleotides are TGTGCCAGCAGTCAGACTAGCGGGACCCTTCAGACCCAGTACTTC. This translates into CASSQTSGTLQTQYF.

The V gene is TRBV5-1, the J gene TRBJ2-7; the D is unclear. CDR3 length: 12 residues. Trimming removed 5 bases at V and 3 bases at J, with 9 bases between. Germline V gene sequence: CDR1 SGHRS, CDR2 YFSETQ. CDR3 sequence reads: CASREAHYEQYF. CDR3 coding DNA: TGCGCCAGCAGGGAAGCTCACTACGAGCAGTACTTC.

As for this clonotype: This may arise from a read error, as a much more abundant clone is one base away. The V gene is TRBV10-3, the J gene TRBJ2-7; 10 bases agree with TRBD2. The germline gives CDR1 ENHRY, CDR2 SYGVKD. CDR3 length: 15 residues. The CDR3 bases are TGTGCCATCGGTGAGTCCCTAGCGGGAGCCTACGAGCAGTACTTC. It translates to CAIGESLAGAYEQYF.

V usage is TRBV7-2 and J usage is TRBJ2-5, with D perhaps given as TRBD1 or TRBD2 (5 bases each). Germline CDR1 SGHTA, CDR2 FQGNSA. This CDR3 contains 15 residues. Deletions cut 5 bases from V and 3 bases from J, with 16 bases between. CDR3 amino acids: CASSARGAAKETQYF. DNA for the CDR3: TGTGCCAGCAGCGCGAGAGGGGCGGCCAAAGAGACCCAGTACTTC. The full variable domain, in which reference TRBV7-2 and TRBJ2-5 provide the parts outside the CDR3, is GAGVSQSPSNKVTEKGKDVELRCDPISGHTALYWYRQSLGQGLEFLIYFQGNSAPDKSGLPSDRFSAERTGGSVSTLTIQRTQQEDSAVYLCASSARGAAKETQYFGPGTRLLVL.

The chain is built from TRBV12-3 or TRBV12-4 and TRBJ1-6; D may be TRBD1 (6 bases). The CDR3 extends over 16 amino acids. Between the trimmed V and J ends, which lost 3 bases and 13 bases, there was a span of 22 bases. In DNA, the CDR3 is TGTGCCAGCAGTTTGAGGCAAGGGGGGGGCGCTTCTCCCCTCCACTTT. Translation: CASSLRQGGGASPLHF.

This clonotype was detected a few times. The chain joins TRBV12-3 or TRBV12-4 to TRBJ2-3; D is undetermined. This CDR3 has 14 amino acids. V shed 2 bases and J shed 7 bases, with 13 bases lying between them. CDR3 in DNA: TGTGCCAGCAGTTTAAACAGCTACACGAATACGCAGTATTTT. Its protein product is CASSLNSYTNTQYF.

Comments on this clonotype: Relative to the germline gene, one junction end is altered; a read error may explain this. This rearrangement joins TRBV7-3 to TRBJ1-5; D remains ambiguous. Germline V gene sequence: CDR1 SGHTA, CDR2 FQGTGA. CDR3 length equals 16 residues. CDR3 nucleotide sequence: TGTGCCAGCAGCCACCCCACCAAGGGAGGCAATCAGCCTCAGCATTTT. Translation gives CASSHPTKGGNQPQHF. Full variable domain (rest looked up from reference TRBV7-3 and TRBJ1-5): GAGVSQTPSNKVTEKGKYVELRCDPISGHTALYWYRQSLGQGPEFLIYFQGTGAADDSGLPNDRFFAVRPEGSVSTLKIQRTERGDSAVYLCASSHPTKGGNQPQHFGDGTRLSIL.

The chain is built from TRBV5-1 and TRBJ1-1; D gene ambiguous. The CDR3 has 13 amino acids. Germline values: CDR1 SGHRS, CDR2 YFSETQ. V lost 0 bases and J 11 bases, leaving 14 bases between the germline ends. The chain's CDR3 is CASSLVFSSQAFF. As DNA, the CDR3 is TGCGCCAGCAGCTTGGTTTTTAGCAGCCAGGCTTTCTTT.

This clonotype occurred a few times. The gene calls are TRBV3-1 and TRBJ2-1, with D unclear. CDR1 LGHDT and CDR2 YNNKEL come from the germline V gene (reference sequence). Between the trimmed V and J ends, which lost 0 bases and 3 bases, there was a span of 12 bases. The CDR3 consists of 16 residues. The DNA of the CDR3 is TGTGCCAGCAGCCAAGACAACTCCCGGTTCTACAATGAGCAGTTCTTC. Its translation is CASSQDNSRFYNEQFF.

V usage is TRBV11-2 and J usage is TRBJ2-5; D remains ambiguous. In germline, CDR1 is SGHAT, CDR2 FQNNGV. The CDR3 is made up of 13 amino acids. V lost 5 bases, J lost 5 bases, and 12 bases lay in between. The DNA for the CDR3 is TGTGCCAGCAGCCTCCGGCTGTTGGAGACCCAGTACTTC. Translation: CASSLRLLETQYF.

About this clonotype itself: A read error may account for a junction end that differs from germline. The chain combines TRBV24-1 with TRBJ2-3; 9 bases are shared with TRBD2. The CDR3 length is 17 residues. Germline CDR1 is KGHDR and CDR2 is SFDVKD. CDR3 residues: CATSDPLGLADAGTRYF. As DNA, the CDR3 is TGTGCCACCAGTGACCCTCTGGGACTAGCAGACGCAGGTACGCGGTATTTT.

The chain joins TRBV10-3 to TRBJ2-7, with 7 bases matching TRBD1. The CDR3 extends over 13 amino acids. The V gene's germline CDR1 is ENHRY and CDR2 SYGVKD. The V and J ends lost 8 bases and 4 bases, in that order; junction bases with no gene match: 8. The CDR3 region is CAIGTDIKYEQYF. In nucleotides, the CDR3 is TGTGCCATCGGGACAGACATCAAATACGAGCAGTACTTC.

The chain joins TRBV27 to TRBJ1-1; 7 nucleotides align to TRBD1. CDR3 size: 15 residues. The J segment lost 7 bases and the V segment lost 3 bases, leaving 11 bases of the junction unmatched. Germline V gene data show CDR1 as MNHEY and CDR2 as SMNVEV (reference sequence). CDR3 sequence (DNA): TGTGCCAGCAGTTTTAGGCAGGGGGTCGTAAATGAAGCTTTCTTT. Residues: CASSFRQGVVNEAFF.

V usage is TRBV11-2 and J usage is TRBJ2-3, with 11 positions matching TRBD2. Germline V lookup: CDR1 SGHAT, CDR2 FQNNGV. The CDR3 has 19 residues. The junction had 11 bases not matched to a gene; V was cut back by 1 base and J by 2 bases. The CDR3 DNA is TGTGCCAGCAGCTTAGTAGCGGGAGGGCCGTTATCCTTCACAGATACGCAGTATTTT. Residues: CASSLVAGGPLSFTDTQYF.

This rearrangement joins TRBV5-1 to TRBJ2-5; D may be TRBD2 (5 bases). This CDR3 has 14 residues. Trimming removed 4 bases at V and 0 bases at J, with 10 bases between. Germline CDR1 SGHRS, CDR2 YFSETQ. For the CDR3, the DNA is TGCGCCAGCAGCAACGGGATTTACCAAGAGACCCAGTACTTC. Protein sequence: CASSNGIYQETQYF. Full variable domain (rest looked up from reference TRBV5-1 and TRBJ2-5): KAGVTQTPRYLIKTRGQQVTLSCSPISGHRSVSWYQQTPGQGLQFLFEYFSETQRNKGNFPGRFSGRQFSNSRSEMNVSTLELGDSALYLCASSNGIYQETQYFGPGTRLLVL.

V is TRBV29-1 and J is TRBJ1-2, with D unclear. From germline, CDR1 is SQVTM and CDR2 ANQGSEA. Trimming removed 6 bases from V and 0 bases from J, with 14 bases in between. This CDR3 comprises 14 residues. The CDR3 nucleotides read TGCAGCGTCGCCCATGACTATCCTAACTATGGCTACACCTTC. Its translation: CSVAHDYPNYGYTF.

The chain recombines TRBV15 with TRBJ2-1; D is unresolved. CDR1 and CDR2 (germline): LNHNV, YYDKDF (reference sequence). V dropped 0 bases and J dropped 13 bases, with 10 bases sitting between them. The CDR3 is 12 amino acids. The CDR3 here is CATSRDSLTQFF. The CDR3 DNA is TGTGCCACCAGCAGAGATTCCCTGACCCAGTTCTTC.

V usage is TRBV7-9 and J usage is TRBJ2-7; 7 nucleotides align to TRBD1. The J segment lost 5 bases and the V segment lost 4 bases, leaving 11 bases of the junction unmatched. Germline lookup yields CDR1 SEHNR and CDR2 FQNEAQ (reference sequence). This CDR3 is built from 15 residues. The CDR3, as DNA: TGTGCCAGCAGCTCACCGACAGGGAATAGGAACGAGCAGTACTTC. Amino acid sequence: CASSSPTGNRNEQYF.

The genes are TRBV6-5 and TRBJ2-7; 9 nucleotides match TRBD1. This CDR3 is 14 amino acids long. CDR1 and CDR2 (germline): MNHEY, SVGAGI. V dropped 2 bases and J dropped 3; count of bases not matched to a gene: 2. CDR3 nucleotide sequence: TGTGCCAGCAGTTACCGGACAGGGGTCTACGAGCAGTACTTC. It is translated as CASSYRTGVYEQYF.